This TCR beta chain appears in the sequencing data of a study of CD8 T cells in ankylosing spondylitis. Findings of the study overall: Characteristic of ankylosing spondylitis blood, it appeared, was a TCR beta motif comprising about eight highly homologous variants. Significant enrichment of disease-linked clones was reported in matched ankylosing spondylitis synovial fluid. Reactive arthritis synovial fluid and blood previously showed some of these motif variants. The disease-linked clones had a CD8+ phenotype and low blood frequencies.

Germline values: CDR1 SGHRS, CDR2 YFSETQ. The CDR3 is 18 amino acids. With 5 bases clipped from V and 4 bases from J, the junction kept 13 bases outside the gene matches. As the method for making TCR beta libraries, quantitative 5'-RACE with molecular barcodes was used. TCRdb re-called the 5' RACE reads through MiXCR, storing one row per CDR3 protein. The table includes 250,000 to 350,000 distinct CDR3 sequences, 6.5% to 10% detected once. This clonotype was counted between two and nine times. Its specificity is unknown. What was sequenced was blood, either unsorted or a sorted T cell fraction (not recorded which). This sequence joins TRBV5-1 and TRBJ2-1, with 12 bases lining up with TRBD2. This sequence was found in a male donor with ankylosing spondylitis. CDR3: CASSPTSGSLRSYNEQFF. The CDR3 region has the DNA TGCGCCAGCAGTCCGACTAGCGGGAGTTTACGGTCTTACAATGAGCAGTTCTTC.